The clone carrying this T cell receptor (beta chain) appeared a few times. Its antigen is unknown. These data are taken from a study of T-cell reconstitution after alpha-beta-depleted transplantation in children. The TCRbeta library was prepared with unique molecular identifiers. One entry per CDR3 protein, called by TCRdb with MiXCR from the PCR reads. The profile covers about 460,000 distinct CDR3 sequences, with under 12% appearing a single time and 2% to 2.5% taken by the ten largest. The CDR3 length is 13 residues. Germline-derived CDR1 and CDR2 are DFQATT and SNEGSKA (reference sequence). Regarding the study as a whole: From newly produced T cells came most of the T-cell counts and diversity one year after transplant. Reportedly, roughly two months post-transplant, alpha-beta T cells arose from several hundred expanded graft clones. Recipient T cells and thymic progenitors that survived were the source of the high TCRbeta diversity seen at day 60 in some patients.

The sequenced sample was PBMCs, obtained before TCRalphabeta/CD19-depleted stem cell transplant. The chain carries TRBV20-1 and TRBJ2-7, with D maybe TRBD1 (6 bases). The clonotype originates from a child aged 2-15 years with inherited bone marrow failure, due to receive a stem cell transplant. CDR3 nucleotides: TGCAGCATAAGACGGGACACCACCTACGAGCAGTACTTC. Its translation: CSIRRDTTYEQYF.